This TCR beta chain was identified in a study of blood T cells in healthy people across ages. General study results and limits: When set beside aged donors, long-lived donors presented more naive CD4+ cells and higher diversity. Estimates of diversity drawn from one million T cells were considered underestimates.

A J-beta primer mix and a sample-barcoded 5' primer were used in a second PCR of about 7 to 12 cycles. All samples gave at least 2.5 million CDR3-containing paired-end reads. TCRdb re-analysed the 5' RACE reads in MiXCR, keeping a single row per CDR3 protein. This sample has roughly 2 million distinct CDR3 sequences, with around half found just once. A note on this clonotype: Its antigen is unknown. Relative to the germline gene, one junction end is altered; a read error may explain this.

The CDR3 extends over 15 amino acids. CDR1 is SGHRS, CDR2 YFSETQ, per germline. Donors gave roughly 9.1 milliliters of peripheral blood apiece. The clonotype comes from a woman in her thirties or forties in good health. The sequencing sample was made of blood. The V and J genes are TRBV5-1 and TRBJ2-3; D remains ambiguous. This chain's CDR3 is CANSLVVPITDTQYF. CDR3 bases: TGCGCCAACAGCTTGGTTGTCCCAATCACAGATACGCAGTATTTT.